The 5 T cell receptor beta chains listed next were all sequenced from one sample in a study of technical replicates of blood from a handful of donors. The repertoire was sequenced with immunoSEQ multiplex PCR; TCRdb's copy has only in-frame clones and lacks some. This sample carries 75,000 to 95,000 clones, about 94% of them seen once, and the ten largest clones take 0.25%. The sequencing sample was made of T cells isolated from PBMCs. The source is a human donor in good health.

This chain links TRBV7-6 with TRBJ2-2; a possible D gene is TRBD1 (5 bases). The CDR3 spans 16 residues. Trimming took off 5 bases at V and 0 bases at J, with 13 bases between the two ends. Germline CDR1 and CDR2: SGHVS and FNYEAQ. CDR3 in DNA: TGTGCCAGCAGCGCGGAGCAGGGAACGAACACCGGGGAGCTGTTTTTT. This encodes CASSAEQGTNTGELFF.

V is TRBV7-9 and J is TRBJ1-5; 8 bases align to TRBD1. Germline assignment: CDR1 SEHNR and CDR2 FQNEAQ (reference sequence). CDR3 length: 15 residues. V lost 2 bases, J lost 2 bases, and 2 bases stayed unmatched. The CDR3 region has the DNA TGTGCCAGCAGCTTATCGGACAGGGGCAATCAGCCCCAGCATTTT. This gives the protein CASSLSDRGNQPQHF.

The V call is TRBV11-2, the J call TRBJ2-3; the match to TRBD1 covers 10 bases. The V gene's germline CDR1 is SGHAT and CDR2 FQNNGV. This CDR3 is built from 17 residues. The J segment lost 1 base and the V segment lost 8 bases, leaving 12 bases of the junction unmatched. The CDR3: CASRPRTGGVGTDTQYF. DNA of the CDR3: TGTGCCAGCCGTCCCCGGACAGGGGGAGTCGGCACAGATACGCAGTATTTT.

The gene calls are TRBV7-9 and TRBJ1-6; 8 bases are a match to TRBD1. CDR1 is SEHNR and CDR2 is FQNEAQ in the germline V gene (reference sequence). The V gene end was trimmed by 2 bases and the J gene end by 6 bases; junction bases not matched to a gene: 3. The CDR3 spans 15 residues. CDR3 region: CASSLPGGGNSPLHF. CDR3 DNA sequence: TGTGCCAGCAGCTTACCAGGGGGCGGTAATTCACCCCTCCACTTT.

The J gene is TRBJ2-5, the V gene TRBV5-1; 7 bases map to TRBD2. Germline V CDR1 and CDR2: SGHRS, YFSETQ. The CDR3 spans 13 residues. V shed 2 bases and J 4 bases; nucleotides not matched to a gene: 2. The CDR3 loop is CASSFGGGETQYF. Here the CDR3 DNA reads TGCGCCAGCAGCTTTGGGGGGGGAGAGACCCAGTACTTC. Filled out from reference TRBV5-1 and TRBJ2-5, the complete variable domain reads KAGVTQTPRYLIKTRGQQVTLSCSPISGHRSVSWYQQTPGQGLQFLFEYFSETQRNKGNFPGRFSGRQFSNSRSEMNVSTLELGDSALYLCASSFGGGETQYFGPGTRLLVL.